The entry below gives a single TCR beta chain sequence along with its context. What it binds is unknown. The data stem from a study of CXCR3-negative and CXCR3-positive naive CD8 T cells. The CDR3 runs to 15 residues. From germline, CDR1 is SEHNR and CDR2 FQNEAQ (reference sequence). Libraries were UMI-labeled 5' RACE TRB cDNA. TCRdb re-called the 5' RACE reads and shows each CDR3 protein once, DNA omitted. The sample includes about 110,000 distinct CDR3 sequences. Whole-study findings and limits: Naive subsets displayed similar surface CD5, and TCR strength was inferred from TRB CDR3 properties. CXCR3-negative and CXCR3-positive naive cells shared comparable TRBV-TRBJ usage, but memory cells did not. Naive cells that were CXCR3-positive had more hydrophobic TRB CDR3s (compared with CXCR3-negative naive cells). Diversity ran similarly high across both naive subsets but far lower in memory CD8+ cells.

This clonotype originated in a human donor in good health. Some clones in this sample may be carry-over from other donors' samples. The sample comprised naive CXCR3+ CD8+ T cells from blood. Subset reported: CD45RO-CCR7+CD27+CD95- naive CD8+ T cells expressing CXCR3 (TNR3+). The chain couples TRBV7-9 to TRBJ2-5; TCRdb outputs TRBD2, but without DNA this stays unchecked. The CDR3 sequence: CASSLGLLVRETQYF.